This T cell receptor (beta chain) was identified in a study of shared clonotypes between healthy human individuals. This CDR3 spans 14 amino acids. J lost 0 bases, V lost 5 bases, and 4 bases had no gene match. Germline lookup yields CDR1 SGHRS and CDR2 YFSETQ. The repertoire was sequenced with immunoSEQ multiplex PCR; TCRdb's copy has only in-frame clones and lacks some. The sample has approximately 1,500,000 clones; approximately 97% are singletons. Sequences were obtained from naive CD4+ T cells sorted from blood. Regarding subset: CD45RA+ positively selected. The J gene is TRBJ1-1, the V gene TRBV5-1; 7 positions agree with TRBD1. This clonotype originated in a man younger than 45 in good health. CDR3 in amino acids: CASRPGQLNTEAFF. The CDR3 bases are TGCGCCAGCAGACCGGGACAGTTGAACACTGAAGCTTTCTTT.